Below, 27 T cell receptor beta chains from the same sample are listed, as sequenced in a study of T cells in tumors after PD-1 blockade. Assay used: immunoSEQ multiplex PCR; TCRdb lists only in-frame clones, some missing. The sample yields roughly 25,000 clones, around four fifths seen once. The source material was PBMCs, sampled after anti-PD-1 treatment. The source is a human donor with basal cell carcinoma.

The V and J genes are TRBV6-6 and TRBJ2-1; tentatively, D is TRBD2 (5 bases). The CDR3 loop spans 15 amino acids. V was shortened by 3 bases and J by 4 bases, with 13 bases between the two germline ends. Germline CDR1 and CDR2: MNHNY and SVGAGI (reference sequence). The CDR3 reads CASSYRETLYNEQFF. As DNA, the CDR3 is TGTGCCAGCAGTTATAGGGAGACCCTTTACAATGAGCAGTTCTTC.

The chain carries TRBV10-1 and TRBJ2-5; tentatively, D is TRBD1 (6 bases). The CDR3 covers 11 residues. Trimming removed 5 bases from V and 5 bases from J, with 6 bases in between. Germline CDR1 and CDR2: WNHNN and SYGVQD (reference sequence). CDR3 residues: CASSQGETQYF. The CDR3 bases are TGCGCCAGCAGTCAGGGGGAGACCCAGTACTTC.

The rearrangement links TRBV5-4 to TRBJ2-7, with 10 bases that match TRBD1. J was trimmed by 3 bases and V by 3 bases; bases with no gene match: 6. Germline V gives CDR1 SGHNT, CDR2 YYREEE (reference sequence). This CDR3 is 15 amino acids long. This CDR3 is CASSSTGQGYYEQYF. The CDR3 DNA sequence: TGTGCCAGCAGCTCGACGGGACAGGGGTACTACGAGCAGTACTTC.

This clone was counted only a few times. V usage is TRBV6-1 and J usage is TRBJ2-3, with D uncertain. This CDR3 has 15 residues. Trimming left V 1 base short and J 4 bases short, with 12 bases between. CDR1 is MNHNS, CDR2 SASEGT, per germline. The CDR3 region has the DNA TGTGCCAGCAGTGAAGTTTTAGGTAACCCAGATACGCAGTATTTT. It translates to CASSEVLGNPDTQYF.

As regards this clone: At the DNA level, this CDR3 is encoded by other sequences in the same sample as well. The V gene is TRBV9, the J gene TRBJ2-1; 12 bases agree with TRBD2. The CDR3 runs to 16 residues. The ends lost 0 bases at V and 7 bases at J; junction bases unmatched: 5. Germline assignment: CDR1 SGDLS and CDR2 YYNGEE. In nucleotides, the CDR3 is TGTGCCAGCAGCGTAGGTCCTAGCGGGGGGGCTAATGAGCAGTTCTTC. This translates into CASSVGPSGGANEQFF.

The chain is built from TRBV10-3 and TRBJ1-2; D is unclear. Per the germline V gene, CDR1 is ENHRY and CDR2 is SYGVKD. Trimming cost V 2 bases and J 3 bases, with 7 bases left between them. The CDR3 is 13 amino acids. CDR3 region: CAISENSDYGYTF. The CDR3, as DNA: TGTGCCATCAGTGAGAACAGCGACTATGGCTACACCTTC.

The rearrangement uses TRBV6-5 and TRBJ2-1; 11 nucleotides match TRBD2. Germline CDR1 MNHEY, CDR2 SVGAGI. The length of the CDR3 is 15 residues. J gave up 8 bases and V 5 bases, and 8 bases lay outside the gene matches. This CDR3 reads CASSPARLAGHEQFF. The CDR3 nucleotides are TGTGCCAGCAGTCCCGCGCGACTAGCGGGGCATGAGCAGTTCTTC.

The rearrangement links TRBV7-3 to TRBJ1-1, with D uncertain. V was clipped by 6 bases and J by 1 base, with 9 bases between them. The CDR3 has 13 residues. Germline V gene lookup returns CDR1 SGHTA and CDR2 FQGTGA. In DNA, the CDR3 is TGTGCCAGCAGGCTTGCAGCGAACACTGAAGCTTTCTTT. Protein sequence: CASRLAANTEAFF.

This clone showed up just a few times. This sequence joins TRBV4-2 and TRBJ2-7, with 9 bases lining up with TRBD2. The CDR3 runs to 17 residues. Germline loops: CDR1 LGHNA, CDR2 YNFKEQ. V dropped 4 bases and J dropped 2; count of bases not matched to a gene: 12. The CDR3 bases are TGTGCCAGCAGCCTCTCCCTAGGTAGCGGGGGAACCTACGAGCAGTACTTC. Amino acid sequence: CASSLSLGSGGTYEQYF.

This clone has more than one count but fewer than ten. The CDR3 sequence: CASSVSDGLVQYF. Here the CDR3 DNA reads TGTGCCAGCAGCGTATCGGACGGGTTGGTGCAGTACTTC. The rearrangement links TRBV7-3 to TRBJ2-7, with D unclear. V lost 5 bases and J 9 bases, leaving 17 bases between the germline ends. CDR1 and CDR2 from the germline V gene are SGHTA and FQGTGA. The length of the CDR3 is 13 residues.

The chain recombines TRBV14 with TRBJ1-6, with D uncertain. Trimming stripped 0 bases from V and 5 bases from J, with 5 bases between. The CDR3 extends over 14 amino acids. Germline CDR1 SGHDN, CDR2 FVKESK. The CDR3 bases are TGTGCCAGCAGCCAAGACTACAATAATTCACCCCTCCACTTT. As protein: CASSQDYNNSPLHF.

This clone appeared a few times. This chain connects TRBV5-4 to TRBJ2-5; D is uncertain. Trimming took off 5 bases at V and 9 bases at J, with 17 bases between the two ends. The V gene's germline CDR1 is SGHNT and CDR2 YYREEE (reference sequence). CDR3 size: 13 residues. CDR3 DNA sequence: TGTGCCAGCAGGCTGTGGGGTCTCACGGCCCAGTACTTC. Translation: CASRLWGLTAQYF.

The chain is built from TRBV3-1 (or the pseudogene TRBV3-2) and TRBJ1-2; D is uncertain. V lost 1 base to trimming and J lost 4 bases, with 7 bases between them. Germline CDR1 reads LGHDT; CDR2 reads YNNKEL (reference sequence). The CDR3 consists of 13 residues. CDR3 protein: CASSQVGGYGYTF. Here the CDR3 DNA reads TGTGCCAGCAGCCAAGTCGGAGGCTATGGCTACACCTTC.

J is TRBJ2-4 and V is TRBV2; D is unclear. This CDR3 comprises 13 residues. Trimming stripped 0 bases from V and 6 bases from J, with 6 bases between. From germline, CDR1 is SNHLY and CDR2 FYNNEI. The CDR3: CASSEALRNIQYF. Here the CDR3 DNA reads TGTGCCAGCAGTGAAGCGCTTCGAAACATTCAGTACTTC.

This clone appeared once. The rearrangement links TRBV13 to TRBJ2-3, with 9 nucleotides matching TRBD2. The CDR3 runs 16 residues. CDR1 and CDR2 (germline): PRHDT, FYEKMQ (reference sequence). J gave up 5 bases and V 2 bases, and 8 bases lay outside the gene matches. The CDR3 sequence is CASSLILAGLVDTQYF. CDR3 nucleotides: TGTGCCAGCAGCTTAATCCTAGCGGGACTGGTAGATACGCAGTATTTT.

The V call is TRBV10-3, the J call TRBJ1-6; 7 nucleotides line up with TRBD1. Looked up from germline, CDR1 is ENHRY and CDR2 is SYGVKD. The CDR3 is 15 amino acids. The V gene end was trimmed by 3 bases and the J gene end by 7 bases; junction bases not matched to a gene: 6. CDR3 protein: CAISEGQGGNSPLHF. CDR3 DNA sequence: TGTGCCATCAGTGAAGGTCAGGGGGGAAATTCACCCCTCCACTTT.

The chain couples TRBV4-2 to TRBJ2-2; D is unclear. V was pared by 1 base and J by 3 bases, with 6 bases between. Germline V lookup: CDR1 LGHNA, CDR2 YNFKEQ. This CDR3 has 14 residues. The CDR3 sequence: CASSQGMDTGELFF. Written as DNA, the CDR3 is TGTGCCAGCAGCCAAGGTATGGACACCGGGGAGCTGTTTTTT.

The V gene is TRBV19, the J gene TRBJ2-1; perhaps TRBD1 as D (5 bases). V lost 5 bases and J lost 0, with 8 bases in between. CDR3 length: 14 residues. From germline, CDR1 is LNHDA and CDR2 SQIVND (reference sequence). For the CDR3, the DNA is TGTGCCAGTAGTTTGGACAACTCCTACAATGAGCAGTTCTTC. This sequence encodes CASSLDNSYNEQFF.

The chain carries TRBV6-5 and TRBJ1-5; no firm D call. Trimming stripped 6 bases from V and 11 bases from J, with 14 bases between. This CDR3 comprises 12 residues. Germline values: CDR1 MNHEY, CDR2 SVGAGI. The CDR3 coding sequence is TGTGCCAGCAGACAACCGCTTCTGTCCCAGCATTTT. Its protein is CASRQPLLSQHF.

The CDR3 DNA is TGTGCCAGTAGTATAAGGGGATCGTTGGGGCCGGCGCGTGGCTACACCTTC. Translation gives CASSIRGSLGPARGYTF. The chain combines TRBV19 with TRBJ1-2; D might be TRBD1 (5 bases). This CDR3 comprises 17 residues. Per the germline V gene, CDR1 is LNHDA and CDR2 is SQIVND (reference sequence). Trimming took 2 bases from V and 7 from J, leaving 23 bases between them.

This clone is a singleton in its sample. The V call is TRBV6-5, the J call TRBJ1-4; D gene unclear. Per the germline V gene, CDR1 is MNHEY and CDR2 is SVGAGI. This CDR3 is built from 15 residues. V lost 6 bases and J 0 bases, leaving 11 bases between the germline ends. The CDR3 bases are TGTGCCAGCAGACTGACAATTGCAACTAATGAAAAACTGTTTTTT. Translation: CASRLTIATNEKLFF.

The J gene is TRBJ2-5, the V gene TRBV28, with D perhaps matching TRBD2 (6 bases). CDR3 length: 13 residues. CDR1 is MDHEN, CDR2 SYDVKM, per germline. V was trimmed by 8 bases and J by 4 bases, leaving 14 bases between them. In DNA form, the CDR3 reads TGTGCCAGCCGTCTAGCGATGGTAGAGACCCAGTACTTC. It encodes CASRLAMVETQYF.

This clone came up once. J is TRBJ1-4 and V is TRBV19; 10 positions match TRBD1. J gave up 5 bases and V 4 bases, and 7 bases lay outside the gene matches. This CDR3 comprises 16 residues. The germline CDR1 and CDR2 sequences are LNHDA and SQIVND (reference sequence). In nucleotides, the CDR3 is TGTGCCAGTAGTAGAGACAGGGGGCGCGCAAATGAAAAACTGTTTTTT. Protein sequence: CASSRDRGRANEKLFF.

The rearrangement joins TRBV6-5 to TRBJ1-4; maybe TRBD1 (5 bases). V was shortened by 2 bases and J by 10 bases, with 11 bases between the two germline ends. The CDR3 runs to 13 residues. In germline, CDR1 is MNHEY, CDR2 SVGAGI. DNA of the CDR3: TGTGCCAGCAGTTACACTGGGGGGGGAAAACTGTTTTTT. It codes for CASSYTGGGKLFF.

The J gene is TRBJ2-3, the V gene TRBV13; 7 nucleotides agree with TRBD1. V shed 1 base, J shed 11 bases, and the junction held 12 bases outside the gene matches. The CDR3 is 15 amino acids. Germline values: CDR1 PRHDT, CDR2 FYEKMQ (reference sequence). CDR3 nucleotide sequence: TGTGCCAGCAGCTTAGCAAGGGGACAGAAGGTAGGGCAGTATTTT. Its translation is CASSLARGQKVGQYF.

This chain uses TRBV5-4 with TRBJ1-1, with D possibly TRBD1 on 5 matching bases. Trimming shortened V by 5 bases and J by 3 bases, and 14 bases separated the two germline ends. This CDR3 is 14 amino acids long. Looked up from germline, CDR1 is SGHNT and CDR2 is YYREEE (reference sequence). The CDR3 is CASRNPGIDTEAFF. Written as DNA, the CDR3 is TGTGCCAGCAGGAACCCAGGGATAGACACTGAAGCTTTCTTT.

This rearrangement joins TRBV30 to TRBJ1-1; unclear D gene. The V end lost 1 base, the J end lost 1 base, and 7 bases lay between the germline ends. Germline V gene lookup returns CDR1 GTSNPN and CDR2 SVGIG (reference sequence). The CDR3 extends over 13 amino acids. The chain's CDR3 is CAWSEYRNTEAFF. DNA of the CDR3: TGTGCCTGGAGTGAATACAGGAACACTGAAGCTTTCTTT.